Following are 11 T cell receptor beta chains from one sample sequenced in a study of blood T cell repertoires in COVID-19. The method was immunoSEQ multiplex PCR; TCRdb's version includes in-frame clones alone and lacks a portion of them. The sample records about 110,000 clones, around 88% being singletons. The sequencing input was peripheral blood. Receptors originate from a man aged 50 to 59 with active or convalescent COVID-19.

CDR3 loop: CASSSGTGGNTGELFF. CDR3 bases: TGTGCCAGCAGCTCCGGGACAGGGGGTAACACCGGGGAGCTGTTTTTT. V gene TRBV7-8 combines with J gene TRBJ2-2, with TRBD1 identical over 11 bases. The CDR3 has 16 residues. V shed 4 bases and J 2 bases; nucleotides not matched to a gene: 3. In germline, CDR1 is SGHVS, CDR2 FQNEAQ.

The chain is built from TRBV6-5 and TRBJ1-5, with 7 positions matching TRBD1. CDR1 and CDR2 from the germline V gene are MNHEY and SVGAGI. Losses at the gene ends were 10 bases for V and 2 bases for J; bases not matched to a gene: 8. The CDR3 is 14 amino acids. In DNA, the CDR3 is TGTGCCACCGGCCGAGACAGGGGCAATCAGCCCCAGCATTTT. Protein sequence: CATGRDRGNQPQHF.

V and J are TRBV20-1 and TRBJ2-7, with 9 bases fitting TRBD2. The length of the CDR3 is 16 residues. Germline-derived CDR1 and CDR2 are DFQATT and SNEGSKA (reference sequence). V gave up 3 bases and J gave up 4 bases; unmatched junction bases: 13. In DNA, the CDR3 is TGCAGTGCTAGTGCCGCCAATAGCGGGAGAGGTTACGAGCAGTACTTC. The encoded protein is CSASAANSGRGYEQYF.

V and J are TRBV5-4 and TRBJ2-7, with TRBD2 as a possible D gene (5 bases). In germline, CDR1 is SGHNT, CDR2 YYREEE (reference sequence). The ends were cut back, 2 bases at V and 2 bases at J, with 11 bases in the middle. The CDR3 contains 14 residues. In DNA, the CDR3 is TGTGCCAGCAGCTTTCGTTCGCGGGCCTACGAGCAGTACTTC. Translated, it gives CASSFRSRAYEQYF.

The V gene is TRBV12-3 or TRBV12-4, the J gene TRBJ1-1, with TRBD1 as a possible D gene (5 bases). The ends were cut back, 2 bases at V and 7 bases at J, with 11 bases in the middle. The CDR3 is 13 residues long. The CDR3 loop reads CASSLTGGIEAFF. DNA for the CDR3: TGTGCCAGCAGTTTAACCGGGGGGATTGAAGCTTTCTTT.

This chain uses TRBV30 with TRBJ2-3; 7 bases match TRBD2. Per the germline V gene, CDR1 is GTSNPN and CDR2 is SVGIG (reference sequence). The CDR3 runs 15 residues. V lost 0 bases, J lost 4 bases, and 7 bases stayed unmatched. The CDR3 loop is CAWSVQASGPDTQYF. In DNA form, the CDR3 reads TGTGCCTGGAGTGTACAGGCTAGCGGCCCAGATACGCAGTATTTT.

The chain is built from TRBV27 and TRBJ2-2; 16 bases align to TRBD2. This CDR3 contains 16 residues. From germline, CDR1 is MNHEY and CDR2 SMNVEV (reference sequence). V shed 8 bases, J shed 7 bases, and the junction held 7 bases outside the gene matches. CDR3 coding DNA: TGTGCCAGCGGCGGGACTAGCGGGAGGGCCATCGGGGAGCTGTTTTTT. Its translation is CASGGTSGRAIGELFF.

CDR3 amino acids: CAWLGRDRGYEQYF. DNA of the CDR3: TGTGCCTGGCTGGGCCGGGACCGGGGGTACGAGCAGTACTTC. The J gene is TRBJ2-7, the V gene TRBV30, with a tentative D call TRBD2 (6 bases). The ends were cut back, 5 bases at V and 4 bases at J, with 18 bases in the middle. CDR3 length equals 14 residues. CDR1 and CDR2 from the germline V gene are GTSNPN and SVGIG (reference sequence). Filled out from reference TRBV30 and TRBJ2-7, the complete variable domain reads SQTIHQWPATLVQPVGSPLSLECTVEGTSNPNLYWYRQAAGRGLQLLFYSVGIGQISSEVPQNLSASRPQDRQFILSSKKLLLSDSGFYLCAWLGRDRGYEQYFGPGTRLTVT.

This chain joins TRBV5-6 and TRBJ1-2, with a weak D call TRBD1 (5 bases). Trimming took 4 bases from V and 4 from J, leaving 11 bases between them. The CDR3 is 13 amino acids. The V gene's germline CDR1 is SGHDT and CDR2 YYEEEE. This CDR3 is CASSPLDSYGYTF. CDR3 bases: TGTGCCAGCAGCCCTTTAGACAGCTATGGCTACACCTTC.

This sequence joins TRBV3-1 (or the pseudogene TRBV3-2) and TRBJ2-1; TRBD2 aligns across 15 bases. In germline, CDR1 is LGHDT, CDR2 YNNKEL (reference sequence). The V and J ends lost 0 bases and 7 bases, in that order; junction bases with no gene match: 10. The CDR3 extends over 19 amino acids. The CDR3 sequence: CASSQDRSRTSGGANEQFF. Here the CDR3 DNA reads TGTGCCAGCAGCCAAGATCGGTCCCGGACTAGCGGGGGGGCGAATGAGCAGTTCTTC.

The chain links TRBV28 to TRBJ1-2; TRBD1 matches at 7 bases. Germline V CDR1 and CDR2: MDHEN, SYDVKM. V shed 2 bases and J 5 bases; nucleotides not matched to a gene: 8. This CDR3 comprises 15 residues. CDR3 region: CASSLAGTAPYGYTF. The CDR3 bases are TGTGCCAGCAGTTTAGCCGGGACAGCTCCATATGGCTACACCTTC.